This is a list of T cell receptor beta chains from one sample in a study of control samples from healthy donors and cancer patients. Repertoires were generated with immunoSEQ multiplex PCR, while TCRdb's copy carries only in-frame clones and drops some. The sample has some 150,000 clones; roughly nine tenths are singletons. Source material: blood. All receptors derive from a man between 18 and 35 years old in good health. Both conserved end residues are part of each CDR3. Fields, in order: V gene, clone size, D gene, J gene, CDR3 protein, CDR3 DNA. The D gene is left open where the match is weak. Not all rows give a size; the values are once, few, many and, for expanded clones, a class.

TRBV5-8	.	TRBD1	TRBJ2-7	CASSFGDSFSYEQYF	TGTGCCAGCAGCTTCGGGGACAGCTTCTCCTACGAGCAGTACTTC
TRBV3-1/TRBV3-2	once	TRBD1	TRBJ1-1	CASTTGVGTEAFF	TGTGCCAGCACTACAGGGGTAGGCACTGAAGCTTTCTTT
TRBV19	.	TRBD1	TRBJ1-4	CASSIEHRGAEKLFF	TGTGCCAGTAGTATAGAGCACAGGGGAGCGGAAAAACTGTTTTTT
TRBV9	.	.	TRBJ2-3	CASNRESTDTQYF	TGTGCCAGCAATCGGGAAAGCACAGATACGCAGTATTTT
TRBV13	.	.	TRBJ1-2	CASSLGSDSLSLYYGYTF	TGTGCCAGCAGCTTAGGGAGTGACAGTCTATCACTATACTATGGCTACACCTTC
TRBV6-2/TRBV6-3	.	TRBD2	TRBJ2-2	CASSYRTSGGAGELFF	TGTGCCAGCAGTTACCGGACTAGCGGGGGTGCCGGGGAGCTGTTTTTT
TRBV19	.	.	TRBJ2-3	CASSIGYRGTSTDTQYF	TGTGCCAGTAGTATAGGGTATCGGGGAACTAGCACAGATACGCAGTATTTT
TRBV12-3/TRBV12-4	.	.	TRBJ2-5	CASSDPEETQYF	TGTGCCAGCAGTGACCCCGAAGAGACCCAGTACTTC
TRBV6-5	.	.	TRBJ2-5	CASSRDAGGETQYF	TGTGCCAGCAGCAGGGACGCCGGCGGTGAGACCCAGTACTTC
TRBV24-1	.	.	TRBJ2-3	CATSDSWTSTDTQYF	TGTGCCACCAGTGATTCGTGGACTAGCACAGATACGCAGTATTTT
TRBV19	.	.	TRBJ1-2	CASRVSIYGYTF	TGTGCCAGTAGAGTCAGCATCTATGGCTACACCTTC
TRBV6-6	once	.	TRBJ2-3	CASSYSGVTDTQYF	TGTGCCAGCAGTTACTCGGGGGTCACAGATACGCAGTATTTT
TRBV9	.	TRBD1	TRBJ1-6	CASSPTGDNSPLHF	TGTGCCAGCAGCCCGACAGGGGACAATTCACCCCTCCACTTT
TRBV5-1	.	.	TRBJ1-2	CASSLDREYGYTF	TGCGCCAGCAGCTTGGACAGAGAATATGGCTACACCTTC
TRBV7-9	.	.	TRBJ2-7	CASSSPLGAYEQYF	TGTGCCAGCAGCTCCCCGCTGGGGGCCTACGAGCAGTACTTC
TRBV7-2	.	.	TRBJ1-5	CASSLGAGQPQHF	TGTGCCAGCAGCTTAGGGGCGGGTCAGCCCCAGCATTTT
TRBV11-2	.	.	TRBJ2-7	CASSLTYEQYF	TGTGCCAGCAGCTTGACCTACGAGCAGTACTTC
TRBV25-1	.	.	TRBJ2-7	CASSEGGGEYF	TGTGCCAGCAGTGAGGGAGGGGGAGAGTACTTC
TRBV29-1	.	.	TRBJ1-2	CSVVNSLYGYTF	TGCAGCGTTGTCAACAGCCTCTATGGCTACACCTTC
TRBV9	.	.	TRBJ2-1	CASSVDSTGYEQFF	TGTGCCAGCAGCGTAGATAGCACAGGATATGAGCAGTTCTTC